This TCR beta chain was captured in a study of blood T cell repertoires in COVID-19. At the level of the study: Spain, Italy and the United States supplied samples that represented acute and convalescent COVID-19. The analysed material was cDNA or gDNA that came from T cells, B-cell-depleted T cells, or PBMCs.

CDR1 SGHDT and CDR2 YYEEEE come from the germline V gene. CDR3 size: 16 residues. V lost 4 bases, J lost 3 bases, and 11 bases stayed unmatched. In the source study's methods: Amplified reference gene primers provided the basis for estimating nucleated cell counts. The data were produced by immunoSEQ multiplex PCR, yet TCRdb's version contains in-frame clones alone and is incomplete. That table supplies the V and J calls and clone size; D and trimming were determined from the DNA. The sample includes about 170,000 clones, approximately 79% of them seen just once. It was during active infection that Seattle patients were enrolled and then longitudinally followed.

The specimen sequenced was peripheral blood. This sequence joins TRBV5-6 and TRBJ2-7, with 9 bases that match TRBD1. The TCR originated in a woman aged 40-49 years with COVID-19, enrolled during active disease. The CDR3 DNA reads as TGTGCCAGCAGCGGTCCCGGGACAGGGTTCATCTACGAGCAGTACTTC. As protein: CASSGPGTGFIYEQYF.